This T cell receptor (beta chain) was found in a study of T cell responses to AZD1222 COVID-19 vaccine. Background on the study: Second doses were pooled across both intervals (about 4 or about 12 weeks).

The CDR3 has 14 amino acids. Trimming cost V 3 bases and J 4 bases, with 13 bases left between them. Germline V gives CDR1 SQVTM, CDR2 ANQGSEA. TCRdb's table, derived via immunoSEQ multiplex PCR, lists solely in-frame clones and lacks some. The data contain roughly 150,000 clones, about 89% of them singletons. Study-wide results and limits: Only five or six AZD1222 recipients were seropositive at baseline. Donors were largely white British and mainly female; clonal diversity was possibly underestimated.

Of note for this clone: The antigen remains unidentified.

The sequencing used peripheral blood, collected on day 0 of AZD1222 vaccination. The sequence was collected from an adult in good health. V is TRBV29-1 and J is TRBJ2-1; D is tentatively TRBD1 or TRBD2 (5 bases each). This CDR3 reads CSVDGTYRYNEQFF. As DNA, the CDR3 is TGCAGCGTTGACGGGACCTATCGTTACAATGAGCAGTTCTTC.